Each of the 16 T cell receptor beta chains below was sequenced from the same sample in a study of beta chain features in type 1 diabetes. The sequenced template was cDNA made from the entire isolated RNA. Sequencing was performed with immunoSEQ multiplex PCR; in TCRdb, only in-frame clones are kept and a portion is missing. The table has 80,000 to 90,000 clones, about 32% seen once. Material for sequencing was stem cell memory CD4+ T cells from blood. These receptors were taken from a woman aged 18-30 years in good health.

This clone was counted only a few times. This chain connects TRBV7-2 to TRBJ2-3, with D possibly TRBD1 on 5 matching bases. Germline V lookup: CDR1 SGHTA, CDR2 FQGNSA. This CDR3 is 18 amino acids long. The V and J ends lost 4 bases and 5 bases respectively, with 25 bases between them. CDR3 DNA: TGTGCCAGCAGCTCCATATCGAATAGCCTGGGGCAAAGAGATACGCAGTATTTT. This encodes CASSSISNSLGQRDTQYF.

CDR3 DNA sequence: TGTGCCAGCAGCTGGAGGAGGGGTACTTCAACTAATGAAAAACTGTTTTTT. Its translation is CASSWRRGTSTNEKLFF. This chain joins TRBV5-4 and TRBJ1-4; tentative D call: TRBD1 (5 bases). The CDR3 is 17 residues long. Trimming removed 3 bases from V and 0 bases from J, with 15 bases in between. The germline V gene encodes CDR1 SGHNT and CDR2 YYREEE (reference sequence).

This chain links TRBV5-1 with TRBJ2-1; 8 bases match TRBD2. Trimming at V came to 1 base and at J to 0 bases, leaving 6 bases not matched to a gene. Germline V lookup: CDR1 SGHRS, CDR2 YFSETQ. CDR3 length equals 17 residues. The CDR3 DNA reads TGCGCCAGCAGCTTGCGGACTAGCCCTGGCTCCTACAATGAGCAGTTCTTC. It is translated as CASSLRTSPGSYNEQFF.

In nucleotides, the CDR3 is TGTGCCACCCGGCGGGGTGAAGCTTTCTTT. It specifies CATRRGEAFF. The genes are TRBV19 and TRBJ1-1, with D uncertain. The germline V gene encodes CDR1 LNHDA and CDR2 SQIVND (reference sequence). CDR3 length: 10 amino acids. V lost 10 bases and J 7 bases, leaving 10 bases between the germline ends. Supplemented by reference TRBV19 and TRBJ1-1, the full variable domain reads DGGITQSPKYLFRKEGQNVTLSCEQNLNHDAMYWYRQDPGQGLRLIYYSQIVNDFQKGDIAEGYSVSREKKESFPLTVTSAQKNPTAFYLCATRRGEAFFGQGTRLTVV.

The chain joins TRBV11-3 to TRBJ2-7, with a possible D match to TRBD1 (6 bases). Trimming took off 1 base at V and 3 bases at J, with 13 bases between the two ends. The CDR3 sequence is 15 residues long. Germline-derived CDR1 and CDR2 are SGHNT and YENEEA. In nucleotides, the CDR3 is TGTGCCAGCAGCTTAGGGGACACCAGAGTCTACGAGCAGTACTTC. Residues: CASSLGDTRVYEQYF.

The chain couples TRBV4-1 to TRBJ2-2, with 7 bases fitting TRBD1. CDR3 length: 17 amino acids. Germline V lookup: CDR1 MGHRA, CDR2 YSYEKL. V lost 0 bases and J lost 0; bases outside the gene matches: 4. CDR3 bases: TGCGCCAGCAGCCAAGAATGGGACAGTTCGAACACCGGGGAGCTGTTTTTT. As protein: CASSQEWDSSNTGELFF.

The V gene is TRBV19, the J gene TRBJ1-5; D not resolved. Trimming took off 7 bases at V and 2 bases at J, with 9 bases between the two ends. Germline V gene data show CDR1 as LNHDA and CDR2 as SQIVND (reference sequence). CDR3 length: 13 amino acids. In DNA, the CDR3 is TGTGCCAGTACCGAGGTTGGCAATCAGCCCCAGCATTTT. Its protein product is CASTEVGNQPQHF. The full variable domain, its missing parts supplied by reference TRBV19 and TRBJ1-5, is DGGITQSPKYLFRKEGQNVTLSCEQNLNHDAMYWYRQDPGQGLRLIYYSQIVNDFQKGDIAEGYSVSREKKESFPLTVTSAQKNPTAFYLCASTEVGNQPQHFGDGTRLSIL.

J is TRBJ1-2 and V is TRBV5-1; D call uncertain. Germline V gene lookup returns CDR1 SGHRS and CDR2 YFSETQ. V lost 0 bases and J lost 6, with 6 bases in between. The CDR3 runs 12 residues. The CDR3 nucleotides read TGCGCCAGCAGCTTGGCCGGAGATGGCTACACCTTC. The encoded protein is CASSLAGDGYTF.

This clone has a handful of counts. The genes are TRBV7-2 and TRBJ2-5; D is possibly TRBD1 (6 bases). Trimming cost V 5 bases and J 2 bases, with 9 bases left between them. The CDR3 spans 13 residues. Germline CDR1 reads SGHTA; CDR2 reads FQGNSA. The CDR3 sequence: CASSRDRQETQYF. The CDR3, as DNA: TGTGCCAGCAGCCGAGACAGGCAAGAGACCCAGTACTTC. The variable domain in full, completed from reference TRBV7-2 and TRBJ2-5, reads GAGVSQSPSNKVTEKGKDVELRCDPISGHTALYWYRQSLGQGLEFLIYFQGNSAPDKSGLPSDRFSAERTGGSVSTLTIQRTQQEDSAVYLCASSRDRQETQYFGPGTRLLVL.

The rearrangement uses TRBV30 and TRBJ2-5; TRBD2 matches 11 bases. The CDR3 totals 19 residues. CDR1 and CDR2 (germline): GTSNPN, SVGIG (reference sequence). V was clipped by 3 bases and J by 0 bases; unmatched bases: 15. DNA for the CDR3: TGTGCCTGGAGCCTCAGTCCCGGGACTAGCGGATGGTACCAAGAGACCCAGTACTTC. Translating it yields CAWSLSPGTSGWYQETQYF.

The rearrangement uses TRBV5-1 and TRBJ2-5, with D possibly matching TRBD2 (6 bases). CDR1 SGHRS and CDR2 YFSETQ come from the germline V gene. Trimming removed 0 bases at V and 4 bases at J, with 10 bases between. The CDR3 is 14 residues long. The DNA of the CDR3 is TGCGCCAGCAGCTTGGCGACTAGTCGAGAGACCCAGTACTTC. Amino acid sequence: CASSLATSRETQYF.

The rearrangement joins TRBV18 to TRBJ2-1, with a possible D match to TRBD2 (7 bases). The CDR3 has 12 amino acids. Germline CDR1 reads KGHSH; CDR2 reads LQKENI. Trimming took off 6 bases at V and 9 bases at J, with 12 bases between the two ends. CDR3 nucleotides: TGTGCCAGCTCCGGAGGGGGGGGTGAGCAGTTCTTC. Amino acids: CASSGGGGEQFF.

The CDR3 coding sequence is TGTGCCAGCAGCTTAGTCCAGGGAGGGAACACTGAAGCTTTCTTT. Translating gives CASSLVQGGNTEAFF. The rearrangement links TRBV7-2 to TRBJ1-1; perhaps TRBD1 as D (5 bases). There are 15 residues in the CDR3. The germline gives CDR1 SGHTA, CDR2 FQGNSA. Deletions cut 1 base from V and 1 base from J, with 10 bases between.

The V call is TRBV5-1, the J call TRBJ1-1; D uncertain. The CDR3 has 14 residues. Germline V lookup: CDR1 SGHRS, CDR2 YFSETQ. Trimming removed 1 base from V and 1 base from J, with 8 bases in between. In nucleotides, the CDR3 is TGCGCCAGCAGCTTGTCGGGAACGAACACTGAAGCTTTCTTT. As protein: CASSLSGTNTEAFF. Drawing the rest from reference TRBV5-1 and TRBJ1-1, the complete variable domain is KAGVTQTPRYLIKTRGQQVTLSCSPISGHRSVSWYQQTPGQGLQFLFEYFSETQRNKGNFPGRFSGRQFSNSRSEMNVSTLELGDSALYLCASSLSGTNTEAFFGQGTRLTVV.

As to this clone: Compared with germline, one end of the junction differs, possibly owing to a read error. The chain joins TRBV29-1 to TRBJ1-2; no clear D gene. The CDR3 extends over 13 amino acids. Germline CDR1 is SQVTM and CDR2 is ANQGSEA. The CDR3 region has the DNA TGCAGCGTCGAAGGAGTAACTAACTATGGCTACACCTTC. Translated, it gives CSVEGVTNYGYTF.

This clone was seen only a few times. The J gene is TRBJ2-1, the V gene TRBV7-2; TRBD2 matches at 7 bases. CDR3 length equals 15 residues. Per the germline V gene, CDR1 is SGHTA and CDR2 is FQGNSA. The V segment lost 3 bases and the J segment 8 bases; nucleotides outside the gene matches: 10. CDR3 sequence: CASSFSAGVGDEQFF. CDR3 nucleotides: TGTGCCAGCAGCTTTTCTGCGGGGGTGGGGGATGAGCAGTTCTTC.